Presented here are 30 T cell receptor beta chains from one specimen sequenced in a study of blood T cell repertoires in COVID-19. The repertoire was sequenced with immunoSEQ multiplex PCR; TCRdb's copy has only in-frame clones and lacks some. This table holds about 200,000 clones, more than 75% found once. The source material was peripheral blood. These receptor sequences come from a human donor in a cohort sampled during active COVID-19.

The V and J genes are TRBV2 and TRBJ2-7, with TRBD2 matching 7 bases. Germline V gives CDR1 SNHLY, CDR2 FYNNEI. The CDR3 sequence is 14 residues long. With 5 bases clipped from V and 5 bases from J, the junction kept 9 bases outside the gene matches. Written as DNA, the CDR3 is TGTGCCAGCAGTTCTACCAGGGCGGGGGACGAGCAGTACTTC. Protein sequence: CASSSTRAGDEQYF.

This chain joins TRBV3-1 (or the pseudogene TRBV3-2) and TRBJ1-4, with TRBD1 as a possible D gene (5 bases). Germline loops: CDR1 LGHDT, CDR2 YNNKEL (reference sequence). This CDR3 comprises 14 residues. V lost 1 base and J lost 12, with 15 bases in between. CDR3 coding DNA: TGTGCCAGCAGCCAAGCCTCGCTAGCGGGGGAACTGTTTTTT. Protein sequence: CASSQASLAGELFF.

The chain uses TRBV28 and TRBJ1-2; 7 bases are shared with TRBD1. This CDR3 comprises 15 residues. Germline assignment: CDR1 MDHEN and CDR2 SYDVKM. V shed 6 bases, J shed 4 bases, and the junction held 11 bases outside the gene matches. The CDR3 coding sequence is TGTGCCAGCAGCCAGGCCCAGGGGGACGCCTATGGCTACACCTTC. Translation: CASSQAQGDAYGYTF.

A note on this clone: The junction does not match germline at one end; this may be a read error. The chain employs TRBV7-7 and TRBJ2-5; no firm D call. The CDR3 is 14 residues long. Germline loops: CDR1 SSHAT, CDR2 FNYEAQ (reference sequence). In DNA form, the CDR3 reads TGTGCTAGCAGCTCGCTTGCCCGGCGGGAGACCCAGTACTTC. The encoded protein is CASSSLARRETQYF.

V gene TRBV7-8 combines with J gene TRBJ1-2; the D is unclear. Per germline, CDR1 SGHVS and CDR2 FQNEAQ. The V and J ends lost 6 bases and 8 bases respectively, with 22 bases between them. The CDR3 length is 15 residues. The CDR3 is CASSFFLAGIEGYTF. The CDR3 DNA follows: TGTGCCAGCAGTTTCTTTCTGGCGGGGATTGAGGGCTACACCTTC.

This clone appeared a few times. The rearrangement links TRBV27 to TRBJ1-4; a weak D match, TRBD1 (6 bases). The CDR3 consists of 14 residues. Germline V gives CDR1 MNHEY, CDR2 SMNVEV (reference sequence). V gave up 5 bases and J gave up 10 bases, with 17 bases separating them. CDR3 sequence reads: CASSLVGGLGKLFF. The CDR3 bases are TGTGCCAGCAGTCTGGTGGGGGGGCTAGGAAAACTGTTTTTT.

The V gene is TRBV9, the J gene TRBJ1-3, with 8 bases matching TRBD1. The CDR3 contains 20 residues. V gave up 3 bases and J gave up 1 base; unmatched junction bases: 18. Germline CDR1 reads SGDLS; CDR2 reads YYNGEE. The CDR3 region is CASSDPGGTGSIKSGNTIYF. CDR3 bases: TGTGCCAGCAGCGATCCCGGAGGGACAGGCAGCATCAAATCTGGAAACACCATATATTTT.

The chain carries TRBV10-3 and TRBJ1-2; TRBD1 is a possible D gene (5 bases). This CDR3 has 14 amino acids. Trimming shortened V by 4 bases and J by 8 bases, and 17 bases separated the two germline ends. Looked up from germline, CDR1 is ENHRY and CDR2 is SYGVKD. The CDR3 spells CAISVDRFSEGYTF. Written as DNA, the CDR3 is TGTGCCATCAGTGTAGACAGATTCTCGGAAGGCTACACCTTC.

The chain has TRBV5-1 and TRBJ1-1; possible D gene TRBD1, 5 bases. This CDR3 has 13 residues. V lost 4 bases and J lost 5, with 12 bases in between. From germline, CDR1 is SGHRS and CDR2 YFSETQ. In DNA form, the CDR3 reads TGCGCCAGCAGCCCGAAGACAGAGACTGAAGCTTTCTTT. This translates into CASSPKTETEAFF. The variable domain in full, completed from reference TRBV5-1 and TRBJ1-1, reads KAGVTQTPRYLIKTRGQQVTLSCSPISGHRSVSWYQQTPGQGLQFLFEYFSETQRNKGNFPGRFSGRQFSNSRSEMNVSTLELGDSALYLCASSPKTETEAFFGQGTRLTVV.

The chain is built from TRBV24-1 and TRBJ2-1; D perhaps matches TRBD2 (7 bases). Germline lookup yields CDR1 KGHDR and CDR2 SFDVKD. Trimming removed 9 bases at V and 7 bases at J, with 21 bases between. The length of the CDR3 is 15 residues. The CDR3 spells CATAGEAGGGNEQFF. The CDR3 coding sequence is TGTGCCACCGCGGGGGAGGCCGGGGGCGGGAATGAGCAGTTCTTC.

On this clone itself: The junction and the germline gene differ at one end; a read error may be behind it. The chain is built from TRBV30 and TRBJ2-3, with a tentative D call TRBD2 (7 bases). The germline V gene encodes CDR1 GTSNPN and CDR2 SVGIG (reference sequence). This CDR3 contains 14 residues. The CDR3 DNA reads TGTGCCTGTAGTGCTCAGGGAGGGGGAGATACGCAGTATTTT. The encoded protein is CACSAQGGGDTQYF.

The gene calls are TRBV28 and TRBJ2-7; unclear D gene. CDR1 and CDR2 (germline): MDHEN, SYDVKM. V shed 3 bases and J shed 2 bases, with 8 bases lying between them. The CDR3 runs to 13 residues. The CDR3, as DNA: TGTGCCAGCAGTTTTGGGCAGCCCTACGAGCAGTACTTC. Translation: CASSFGQPYEQYF.

The J gene is TRBJ1-2, the V gene TRBV12-3 or TRBV12-4, with unresolved D. V was clipped by 6 bases and J by 5 bases, with 13 bases between them. The CDR3 length is 13 residues. The CDR3 loop reads CASRLTVAYGYTF. CDR3 coding DNA: TGTGCCAGCAGGCTTACAGTTGCTTATGGCTACACCTTC.

This chain uses TRBV24-1 with TRBJ2-5; TRBD2 matches 9 bases. CDR1 is KGHDR, CDR2 SFDVKD, per germline. The CDR3 runs to 17 residues. V gave up 2 bases and J gave up 1 base; unmatched junction bases: 7. Here the CDR3 DNA reads TGTGCCACCAGTGATTCAAAACTAGCGGGCCTCCAAGAGACCCAGTACTTC. Its translation: CATSDSKLAGLQETQYF.

The chain couples TRBV2 to TRBJ1-4; unclear D gene. This CDR3 is built from 14 residues. CDR1 SNHLY and CDR2 FYNNEI come from the germline V gene. V shed 5 bases and J shed 6 bases, with 13 bases lying between them. CDR3 protein: CASSPGYGDEKLFF. CDR3 DNA: TGTGCCAGCAGTCCGGGATACGGCGATGAAAAACTGTTTTTT.

The gene calls are TRBV9 and TRBJ2-2; TRBD1 is a possible D gene (5 bases). The CDR3 extends over 14 amino acids. With 3 bases removed from V and 6 bases from J, the gap between germline ends came to 12 bases. Germline assignment: CDR1 SGDLS and CDR2 YYNGEE. CDR3 in amino acids: CASSGRVMAGELFF. The CDR3 region has the DNA TGTGCCAGCAGCGGCAGGGTGATGGCCGGGGAGCTGTTTTTT.

The chain joins TRBV28 to TRBJ1-1; TRBD1 matches 7 bases. The CDR3 is made up of 14 amino acids. CDR1 MDHEN and CDR2 SYDVKM come from the germline V gene. J was trimmed by 4 bases and V by 6 bases; bases with no gene match: 8. The CDR3 region has the DNA TGTGCCAGCAGCCCACAGGGGTTTGGCACTGAAGCTTTCTTT. Translating gives CASSPQGFGTEAFF.

This clone showed up just once. The chain is built from TRBV18 and TRBJ2-5, with a tentative D call TRBD1 (5 bases). The CDR3 has 15 amino acids. Per the germline V gene, CDR1 is KGHSH and CDR2 is LQKENI. V was clipped by 0 bases and J by 5 bases, with 13 bases between them. The CDR3 DNA reads as TGTGCCAGCTCACCACCGACAGCCCTGAGGGAGACCCAGTACTTC. It translates to CASSPPTALRETQYF.

This sequence joins TRBV28 and TRBJ1-2; possibly TRBD1 for D (5 bases). The germline gives CDR1 MDHEN, CDR2 SYDVKM. This CDR3 spans 13 amino acids. V was cut by 0 bases and J by 5 bases, with 7 bases left in between. In DNA form, the CDR3 reads TGTGCCAGCAGTTTATGGGGGGGATATGGCTACACCTTC. This translates into CASSLWGGYGYTF.

The chain combines TRBV19 with TRBJ2-2; 8 bases map to TRBD1. This CDR3 spans 14 amino acids. With 4 bases clipped from V and 6 bases from J, the junction kept 4 bases outside the gene matches. The germline V gene has CDR1 LNHDA and CDR2 SQIVND (reference sequence). DNA of the CDR3: TGTGCCAGTAGTACGACAGGGGATCCCGGGGAGCTGTTTTTT. It is translated as CASSTTGDPGELFF.

The V gene is TRBV19, the J gene TRBJ1-2; TRBD1 matches at 8 bases. V gave up 4 bases and J gave up 6 bases; unmatched junction bases: 10. The CDR3 is 15 residues long. Germline V CDR1 and CDR2: LNHDA, SQIVND (reference sequence). For the CDR3, the DNA is TGTGCCAGTAGTAACCCCTGGGCAGGGGGCAATGGCTACACCTTC. The encoded protein is CASSNPWAGGNGYTF.

The chain is built from TRBV5-1 and TRBJ1-3; the D is unclear. This CDR3 comprises 15 residues. In germline, CDR1 is SGHRS, CDR2 YFSETQ. The ends were cut back, 0 bases at V and 3 bases at J, with 10 bases in the middle. This CDR3 reads CASSLEPVDGNTIYF. CDR3 in DNA: TGCGCCAGCAGCTTGGAACCGGTAGATGGAAACACCATATATTTT. The entire variable domain, with the rest obtained from reference TRBV5-1 and TRBJ1-3, is as follows: KAGVTQTPRYLIKTRGQQVTLSCSPISGHRSVSWYQQTPGQGLQFLFEYFSETQRNKGNFPGRFSGRQFSNSRSEMNVSTLELGDSALYLCASSLEPVDGNTIYFGEGSWLTVV.

DNA for the CDR3: TGCGCCAGCAGCCCGAGTTACTCTGGAAACACCATATATTTT. Translation gives CASSPSYSGNTIYF. V and J are TRBV4-1 and TRBJ1-3, with no clear D. Per germline, CDR1 MGHRA and CDR2 YSYEKL. Trimming pared 4 bases from V and 0 bases from J, leaving 7 bases between. The CDR3 sequence is 14 residues long.

The chain recombines TRBV5-1 with TRBJ2-4; a possible D gene is TRBD2 (6 bases). The CDR3 has 13 residues. Germline CDR1 and CDR2: SGHRS and YFSETQ. V dropped 4 bases and J dropped 8 bases, with 13 bases sitting between them. CDR3 residues: CASSPVGGYIQYF. The DNA of the CDR3 is TGCGCCAGCAGCCCAGTGGGGGGATACATTCAGTACTTC.

V gene TRBV29-1 combines with J gene TRBJ2-7, with D uncertain. Trimming took 5 bases from V and 0 from J, leaving 5 bases between them. The germline V gene has CDR1 SQVTM and CDR2 ANQGSEA. This CDR3 is built from 11 residues. The DNA of the CDR3 is TGCAGCGTTCTTATCTCCTACGAGCAGTACTTC. The encoded protein is CSVLISYEQYF.

The chain couples TRBV5-5 to TRBJ1-2, with 7 bases aligning to TRBD1. This CDR3 is built from 14 residues. CDR1 and CDR2 from the germline V gene are SGHKS and YYEKEE (reference sequence). Losses at the gene ends were 0 bases for V and 6 bases for J; bases not matched to a gene: 5. The CDR3 sequence: CASSLEGRGDGYTF. The CDR3 DNA follows: TGTGCCAGCAGCTTGGAGGGCAGGGGGGATGGCTACACCTTC.

This clone was observed a handful of times. The chain links TRBV5-6 to TRBJ1-5; no firm D call. The germline gives CDR1 SGHDT, CDR2 YYEEEE. This CDR3 region has 14 residues. V was pared by 2 bases and J by 1 base, with 7 bases between. CDR3 sequence: CASSFQMSNQPQHF. The CDR3 nucleotides read TGTGCCAGCAGCTTTCAGATGAGCAATCAGCCCCAGCATTTT. The whole variable domain, filled in from reference TRBV5-6 and TRBJ1-5, reads DAGVTQSPTHLIKTRGQQVTLRCSPKSGHDTVSWYQQALGQGPQFIFQYYEEEERQRGNFPDRFSGHQFPNYSSELNVNALLLGDSALYLCASSFQMSNQPQHFGDGTRLSIL.

The rearrangement uses TRBV5-4 and TRBJ2-7; 8 bases agree with TRBD1. This CDR3 has 14 amino acids. The J segment lost 3 bases and the V segment lost 4 bases, leaving 6 bases of the junction unmatched. The V gene's germline CDR1 is SGHNT and CDR2 YYREEE (reference sequence). The CDR3, as DNA: TGTGCCAGCAGCACCGGGACAGGTAGCTACGAGCAGTACTTC. It codes for CASSTGTGSYEQYF.

The rearrangement joins TRBV12-3 or TRBV12-4 to TRBJ1-6; D not resolved. CDR3 length: 12 amino acids. V was shortened by 4 bases and J by 9 bases, with 7 bases between the two germline ends. This CDR3 is CASSSRASPLHF. CDR3 nucleotide sequence: TGTGCCAGCAGTTCGAGAGCTTCACCCCTCCACTTT.

The chain uses TRBV7-2 and TRBJ1-5, with a tentative D call TRBD1 (6 bases). V was clipped by 4 bases and J by 4 bases, with 8 bases between them. Germline CDR1 SGHTA, CDR2 FQGNSA. The CDR3 has 13 amino acids. In DNA, the CDR3 is TGTGCCAGCAGCTCGCAGGGGAATCAGCCCCAGCATTTT. Protein product: CASSSQGNQPQHF. The full variable domain, its missing parts supplied by reference TRBV7-2 and TRBJ1-5, is GAGVSQSPSNKVTEKGKDVELRCDPISGHTALYWYRQSLGQGLEFLIYFQGNSAPDKSGLPSDRFSAERTGGSVSTLTIQRTQQEDSAVYLCASSSQGNQPQHFGDGTRLSIL.